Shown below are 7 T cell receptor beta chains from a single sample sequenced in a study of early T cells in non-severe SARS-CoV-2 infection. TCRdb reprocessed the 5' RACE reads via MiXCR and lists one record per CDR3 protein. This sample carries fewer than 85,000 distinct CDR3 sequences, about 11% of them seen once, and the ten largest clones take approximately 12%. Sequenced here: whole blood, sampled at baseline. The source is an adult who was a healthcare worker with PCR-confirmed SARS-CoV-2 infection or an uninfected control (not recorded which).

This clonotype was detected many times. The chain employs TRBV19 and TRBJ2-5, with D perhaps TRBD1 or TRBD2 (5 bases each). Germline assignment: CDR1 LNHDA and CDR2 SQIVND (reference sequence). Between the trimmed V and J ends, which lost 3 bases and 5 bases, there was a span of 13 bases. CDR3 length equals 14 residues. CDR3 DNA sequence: TGTGCCAGTAGTATCCCCGGGGCAGACGAGACCCAGTACTTC. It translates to CASSIPGADETQYF.

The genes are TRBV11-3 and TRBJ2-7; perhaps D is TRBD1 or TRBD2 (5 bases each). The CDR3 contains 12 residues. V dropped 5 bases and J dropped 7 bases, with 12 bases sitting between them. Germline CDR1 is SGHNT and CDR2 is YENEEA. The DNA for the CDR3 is TGTGCCAGCAGCCGGGACGGTTCGGAGCAGTACTTC. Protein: CASSRDGSEQYF.

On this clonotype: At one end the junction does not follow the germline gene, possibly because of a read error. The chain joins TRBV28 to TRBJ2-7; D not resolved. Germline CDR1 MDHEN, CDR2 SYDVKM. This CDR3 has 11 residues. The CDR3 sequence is CASSSPLGSAF. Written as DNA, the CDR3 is TGTGCCAGCAGTTCACCACTCGGGTCGGCTTTC. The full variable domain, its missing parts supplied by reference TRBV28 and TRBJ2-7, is DVKVTQSSRYLVKRTGEKVFLECVQDMDHENMFWYRQDPGLGLRLIYFSYDVKMKEKGDIPEGYSVSREKKERFSLILESASTNQTSMYLCASSSPLGSAFGPGTRLTVT.

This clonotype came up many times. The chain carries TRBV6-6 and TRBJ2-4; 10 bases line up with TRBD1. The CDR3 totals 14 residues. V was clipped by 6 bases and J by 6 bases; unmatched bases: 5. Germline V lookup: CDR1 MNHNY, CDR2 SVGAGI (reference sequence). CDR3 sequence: CASSLGQGGNIQYF. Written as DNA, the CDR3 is TGTGCCAGCAGCCTCGGACAGGGGGGAAACATTCAGTACTTC.

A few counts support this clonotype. The CDR3 DNA reads TGCAGCGTTGATCAGGAGATCACAGATACGCAGTATTTT. The encoded protein is CSVDQEITDTQYF. The rearrangement joins TRBV29-1 to TRBJ2-3; D remains ambiguous. The CDR3 is 13 amino acids. V lost 3 bases and J 2 bases, leaving 9 bases between the germline ends. The germline V gene has CDR1 SQVTM and CDR2 ANQGSEA.

The CDR3 spells CASSLGTGHNEKLFF. The DNA for the CDR3 is TGTGCCAGCAGCTTAGGGACAGGGCACAATGAAAAACTGTTTTTT. The chain is built from TRBV7-7 and TRBJ1-4, with 8 bases that match TRBD1. Trimming at V came to 1 base and at J to 5 bases, leaving 3 bases not matched to a gene. This CDR3 region has 15 residues. Looked up from germline, CDR1 is SSHAT and CDR2 is FNYEAQ (reference sequence).

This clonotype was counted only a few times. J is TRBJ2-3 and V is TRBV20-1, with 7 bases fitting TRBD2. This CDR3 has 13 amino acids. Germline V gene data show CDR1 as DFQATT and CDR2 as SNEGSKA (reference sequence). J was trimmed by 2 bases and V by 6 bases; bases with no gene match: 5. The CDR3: CSALSGYTDTQYF. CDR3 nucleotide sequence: TGCAGTGCCCTTAGCGGGTACACAGATACGCAGTATTTT.